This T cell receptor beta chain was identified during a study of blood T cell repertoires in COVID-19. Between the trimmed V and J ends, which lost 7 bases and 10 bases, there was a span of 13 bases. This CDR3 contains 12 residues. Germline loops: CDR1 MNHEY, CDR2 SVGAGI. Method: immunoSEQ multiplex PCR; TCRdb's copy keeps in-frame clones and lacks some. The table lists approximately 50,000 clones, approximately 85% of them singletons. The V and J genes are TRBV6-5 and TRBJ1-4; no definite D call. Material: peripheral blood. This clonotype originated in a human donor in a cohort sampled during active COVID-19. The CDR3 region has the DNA TGTGCCAGCACACTAACTGAGGGAAAACTGTTTTTT. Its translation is CASTLTEGKLFF.